There are a few counts of the clone carrying this T cell receptor beta chain. Antigen specificity is unknown. Using its own MiXCR run on the 5' RACE reads, TCRdb lists one record per CDR3 protein. Here the sample spans some 340,000 distinct CDR3 sequences, about 4% being singletons. The data are from a study of T cells after yellow fever vaccination. General observations from the study: Some clonotypes were seen in both the CD4 and the CD8 compartments. These made up a small share and likely arose from convergent recombination. When the response was secondary, it was weaker but reached its peak faster, day 5 versus 15.

Germline CDR1 is MGHRA and CDR2 is YSYEKL. Trimming took 4 bases from V and 4 from J, leaving 14 bases between them. This CDR3 is built from 15 residues. This sequence joins TRBV4-1 and TRBJ1-3; a weak D match, TRBD1 (5 bases). Sequencing was performed on PBMCs, taken 5 days after the yellow fever booster vaccination. This TCR came from a man aged 18 to 30 who received the YFV17D yellow fever vaccine. This chain's CDR3 is CASSPYSGSGNTIYF. In DNA, the CDR3 is TGCGCCAGCAGCCCTTATTCAGGGTCCGGAAACACCATATATTTT.